This T cell receptor beta chain was sequenced during a study of blood T cell repertoires in COVID-19. At the level of the study: Acute-phase and convalescent COVID-19 samples originated in the United States, Italy and Spain.

The table lists this clone with many counts. Trimming pared 2 bases from V and 0 bases from J, leaving 9 bases between. Germline V gene data show CDR1 as SGHDT and CDR2 as YYEEEE. The CDR3 sequence is 14 residues long. Profiled with immunoSEQ multiplex PCR; TCRdb holds only in-frame clones, not every one. Seen here are about 140,000 clones, about 72% observed once, and the top ten hold 9.5% to 13%. Sample: peripheral blood. The origin of this receptor is a man between 60 and 70 years old who had recovered from COVID-19. The chain is built from TRBV5-6 and TRBJ2-7; unclear D gene. The CDR3 is CASSLRVSSYEQYF. In nucleotides, the CDR3 is TGTGCCAGCAGCTTACGGGTCAGCTCCTACGAGCAGTACTTC.